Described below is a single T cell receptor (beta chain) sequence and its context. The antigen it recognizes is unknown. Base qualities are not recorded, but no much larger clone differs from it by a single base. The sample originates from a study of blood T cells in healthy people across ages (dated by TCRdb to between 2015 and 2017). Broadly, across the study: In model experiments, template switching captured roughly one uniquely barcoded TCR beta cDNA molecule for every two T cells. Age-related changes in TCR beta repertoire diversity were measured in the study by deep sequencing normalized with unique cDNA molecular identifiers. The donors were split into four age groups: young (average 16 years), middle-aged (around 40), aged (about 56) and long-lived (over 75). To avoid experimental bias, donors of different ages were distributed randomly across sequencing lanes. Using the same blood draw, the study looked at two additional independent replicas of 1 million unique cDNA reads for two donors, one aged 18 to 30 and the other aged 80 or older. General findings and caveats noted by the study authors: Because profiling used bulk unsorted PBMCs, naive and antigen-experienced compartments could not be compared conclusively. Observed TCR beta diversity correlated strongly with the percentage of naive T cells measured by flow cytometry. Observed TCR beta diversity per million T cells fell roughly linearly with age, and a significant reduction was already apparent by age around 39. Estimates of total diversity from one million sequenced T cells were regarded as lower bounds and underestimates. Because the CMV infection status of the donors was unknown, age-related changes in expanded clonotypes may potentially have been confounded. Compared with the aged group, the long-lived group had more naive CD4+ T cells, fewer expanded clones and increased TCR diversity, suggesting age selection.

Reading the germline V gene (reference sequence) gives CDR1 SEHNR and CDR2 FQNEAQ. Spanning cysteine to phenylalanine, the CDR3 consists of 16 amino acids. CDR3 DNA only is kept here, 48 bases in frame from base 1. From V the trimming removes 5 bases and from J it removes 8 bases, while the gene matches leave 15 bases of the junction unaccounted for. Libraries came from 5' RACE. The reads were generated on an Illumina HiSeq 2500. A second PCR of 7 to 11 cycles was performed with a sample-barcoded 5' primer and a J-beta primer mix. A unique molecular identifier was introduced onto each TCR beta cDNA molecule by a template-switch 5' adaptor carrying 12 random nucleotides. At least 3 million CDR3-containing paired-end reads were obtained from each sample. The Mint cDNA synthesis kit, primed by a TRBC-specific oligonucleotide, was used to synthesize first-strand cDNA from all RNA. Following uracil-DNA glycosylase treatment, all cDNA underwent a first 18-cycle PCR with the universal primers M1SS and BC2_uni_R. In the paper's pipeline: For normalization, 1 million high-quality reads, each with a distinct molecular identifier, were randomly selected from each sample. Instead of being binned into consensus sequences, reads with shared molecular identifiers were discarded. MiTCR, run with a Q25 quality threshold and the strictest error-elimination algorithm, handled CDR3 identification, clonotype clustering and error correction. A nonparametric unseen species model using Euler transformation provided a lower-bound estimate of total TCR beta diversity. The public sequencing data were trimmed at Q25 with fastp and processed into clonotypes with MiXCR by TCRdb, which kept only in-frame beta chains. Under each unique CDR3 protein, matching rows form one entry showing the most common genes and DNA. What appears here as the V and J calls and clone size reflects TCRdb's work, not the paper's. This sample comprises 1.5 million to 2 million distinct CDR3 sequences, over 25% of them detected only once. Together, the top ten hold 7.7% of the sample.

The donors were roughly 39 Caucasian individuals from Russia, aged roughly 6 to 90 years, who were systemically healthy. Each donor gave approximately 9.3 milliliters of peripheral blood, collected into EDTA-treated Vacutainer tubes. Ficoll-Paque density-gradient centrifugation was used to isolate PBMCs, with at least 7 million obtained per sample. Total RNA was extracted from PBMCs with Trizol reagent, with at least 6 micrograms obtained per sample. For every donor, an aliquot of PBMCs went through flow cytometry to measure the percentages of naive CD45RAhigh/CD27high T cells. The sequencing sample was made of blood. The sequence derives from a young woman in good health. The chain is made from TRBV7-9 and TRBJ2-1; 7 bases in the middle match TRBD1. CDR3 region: CASSDRGPTGSHEQFF. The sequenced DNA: TGTGCCAGCAGCGATAGGGGGCCGACGGGATCCCATGAGCAGTTCTTC.